Described below is a single T cell receptor (beta chain) sequence and its context. Original methodology: Estimated nucleated cell counts came from reference gene primer amplification. Sequencing used immunoSEQ multiplex PCR; TCRdb keeps in-frame clones, though not all of them. V, J and clone size were drawn from that table, and D and trimming were deduced from the DNA. The table lists 46,000 or so clones, around 78% of them singletons. This CDR3 region has 13 residues. J was trimmed by 8 bases and V by 0 bases; bases with no gene match: 1. CDR1 and CDR2 from the germline V gene are SGHKS and YYEKEE (reference sequence). This sample was included in a study of blood T cell repertoires in COVID-19. Whole-study context: The analysed material was cDNA or gDNA that came from T cells, B-cell-depleted T cells, or PBMCs.

The chain links TRBV5-5 to TRBJ1-3; 8 bases are a match to TRBD1. The receptor was derived from a human donor in a cohort sampled during active COVID-19. The sequenced sample was peripheral blood. In nucleotides, the CDR3 is TGTGCCAGCAGCTTGGACAGGGGGGACACCATATATTTT. Its protein product is CASSLDRGDTIYF.